This T cell receptor (beta chain) stems from a study of breast tumors, draining lymph nodes, adjacent tissues. Study-wide results and caveats: Tumor repertoires ranked between lymph nodes and nontumor tissue in diversity, with V and J gene preferences. The data were judged consistent with most tumor T cells coming from lymph node and expanding in tumor. Tumor T cell lymph node origin was a supported hypothesis, not proven. Compared with basal-like, luminal-like tumors shared significantly more repertoire with nontumor tissue.

One entry per CDR3 protein, called by TCRdb with MiXCR from the multiplex PCR reads. The repertoire holds 270,000 or so distinct CDR3 sequences, with roughly 31% as singletons. This clonotype was picked up many times. No antigen is known for it. There are 15 residues in the CDR3. The V end lost 3 bases, the J end lost 5 bases, and 16 bases lay between the germline ends. Looked up from germline, CDR1 is SEHNR and CDR2 is FQNEAQ (reference sequence). Breast cancer patients provided tissue from their axillary draining lymph nodes. This TCR derives from a female donor with breast cancer. Some clones in this sample may be carry-over from other donors' samples. Sequences were obtained from axillary lymph node tissue. The rearrangement joins TRBV7-9 to TRBJ2-5; D perhaps matches TRBD1 (6 bases). The CDR3 coding sequence is TGTGCCAGCAGCTTCCAGGGCAGAAGGGGGGAGACCCAGTACTTC. This codes for CASSFQGRRGETQYF.